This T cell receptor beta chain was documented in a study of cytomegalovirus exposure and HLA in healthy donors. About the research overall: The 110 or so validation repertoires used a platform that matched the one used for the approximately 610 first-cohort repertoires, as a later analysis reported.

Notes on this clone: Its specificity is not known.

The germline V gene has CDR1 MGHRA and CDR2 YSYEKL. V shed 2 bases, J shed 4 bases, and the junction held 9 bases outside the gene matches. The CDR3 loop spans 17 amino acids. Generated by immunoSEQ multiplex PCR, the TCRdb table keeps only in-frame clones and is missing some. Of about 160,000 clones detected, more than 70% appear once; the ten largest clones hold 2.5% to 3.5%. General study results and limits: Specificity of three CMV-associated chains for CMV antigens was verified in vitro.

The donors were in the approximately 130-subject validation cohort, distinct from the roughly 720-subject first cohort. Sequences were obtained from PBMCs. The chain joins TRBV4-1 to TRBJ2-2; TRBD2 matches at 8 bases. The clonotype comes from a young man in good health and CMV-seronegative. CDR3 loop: CASSQRAGAGSTGELFF. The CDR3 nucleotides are TGCGCCAGCAGCCAAAGAGCGGGGGCTGGAAGCACCGGGGAGCTGTTTTTT.